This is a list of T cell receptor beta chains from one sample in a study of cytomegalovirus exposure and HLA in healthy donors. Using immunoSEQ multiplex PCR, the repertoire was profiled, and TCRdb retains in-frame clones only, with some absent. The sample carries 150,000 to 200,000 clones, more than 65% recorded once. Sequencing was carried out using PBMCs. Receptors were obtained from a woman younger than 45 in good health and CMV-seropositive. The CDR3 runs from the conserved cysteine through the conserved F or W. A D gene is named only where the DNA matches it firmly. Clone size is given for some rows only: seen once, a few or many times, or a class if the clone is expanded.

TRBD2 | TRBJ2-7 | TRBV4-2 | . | TGTGCCAGCAGCCAAGGCGGCGGGAGCTACGAGCAGTACTTC | CASSQGGGSYEQYF
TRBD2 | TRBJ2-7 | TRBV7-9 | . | TGTGCCAGCAGCTGGCCCCGCAGCGGGGGCACCTACGAGCAGTACTTC | CASSWPRSGGTYEQYF
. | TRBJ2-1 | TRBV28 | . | TGTGCCAGCAGCTGGACTGGCAGGGAGCAGTTCTTC | CASSWTGREQFF
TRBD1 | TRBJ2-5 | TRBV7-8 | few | TGTGCCAGCAGCCCTACACAGGGGATGGGGCAAGAGACCCAGTACTTC | CASSPTQGMGQETQYF
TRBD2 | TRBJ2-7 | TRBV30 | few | TGTGCCTGGATGGGTAGCGGGAAATACGAGCAGTACTTC | CAWMGSGKYEQYF
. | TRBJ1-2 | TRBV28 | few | TGTGCCAGCAGACCTACAGGAGACCCCTATGGCTACACCTTC | CASRPTGDPYGYTF
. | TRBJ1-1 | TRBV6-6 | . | TGTGCCAGCAGGTCACCCAGCGGGGACACTGAAGCTTTCTTT | CASRSPSGDTEAFF
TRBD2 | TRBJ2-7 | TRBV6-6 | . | TGTGCCAGCAAGACTAGCGGGGATGCCTACGAGCAGTACTTC | CASKTSGDAYEQYF
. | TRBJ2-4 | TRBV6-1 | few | TGTGCCAGCAGCGAAAGACAGGCGGTAGCCAAAAACATTCAGTACTTC | CASSERQAVAKNIQYF
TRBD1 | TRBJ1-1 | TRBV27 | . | TGTGCCAGCAGTGCGAAACAGGGGAGGTACACTGAAGCTTTCTTT | CASSAKQGRYTEAFF
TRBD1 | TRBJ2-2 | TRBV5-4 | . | TGTGCCAGCAGCTTGAGCGGGACAGGGTTTGTCACCGGGGAGCTGTTTTTT | CASSLSGTGFVTGELFF
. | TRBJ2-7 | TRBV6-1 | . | TGTGCCAGCAGTGAATCAACAGGGTCATCCTACGAGCAGTACTTC | CASSESTGSSYEQYF
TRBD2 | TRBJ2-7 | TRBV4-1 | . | TGCGCCAGCAGCCAAGGCGGGGGATCTGAATACGAGCAGTACTTC | CASSQGGGSEYEQYF
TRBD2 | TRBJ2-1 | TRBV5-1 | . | TGCGCCAGCAGCTTGGCTCCTAGCGGGGACTACAATGAGCAGTTCTTC | CASSLAPSGDYNEQFF
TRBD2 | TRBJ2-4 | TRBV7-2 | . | TGTGCCAGTTCCCCCGCTAGCGGGGGTGGCATTCAGTACTTC | CASSPASGGGIQYF
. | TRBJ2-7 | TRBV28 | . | TGTGCCAGCAGTTTACTCCCGGACAGTTCCTACGAGCAGTACTTC | CASSLLPDSSYEQYF
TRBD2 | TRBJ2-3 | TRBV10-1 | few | TGCGCCAGCAGGTTGACTAGCGCTAGCACAGATACGCAGTATTTT | CASRLTSASTDTQYF
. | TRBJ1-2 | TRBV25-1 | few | TGTGCCAGCAGTGAATTGGGCAGGGCGGATGGCTACACCTTC | CASSELGRADGYTF
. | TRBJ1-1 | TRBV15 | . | TGTGCCACCAGCAGAGATAGGGGAAAAGCTGAAGCTTTCTTT | CATSRDRGKAEAFF
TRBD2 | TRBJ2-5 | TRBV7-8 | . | TGTGCCAGCAGCTTAACTCAGCGGGGGGCACCCTGGGGGGAGACCCAGTACTTC | CASSLTQRGAPWGETQYF
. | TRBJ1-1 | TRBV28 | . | TGTGCCAGCAATAACCCAGGTGATTTAGGAGCTTTCTTT | CASNNPGDLGAFF
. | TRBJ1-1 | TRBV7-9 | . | TGTGCCAGCAGCTTAGTCTCCGGAGAAATCCGAACAAACACTGAAGCTTTCTTT | CASSLVSGEIRTNTEAFF
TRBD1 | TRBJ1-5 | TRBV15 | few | TGTGCCACCAGCAGGACCGACAGGGGGCGTCAGCCCCAGCATTTT | CATSRTDRGRQPQHF
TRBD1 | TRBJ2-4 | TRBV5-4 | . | TGTGCCAGCATGATTCAGGGGGCGCGAGGCATTCAGTACTTC | CASMIQGARGIQYF
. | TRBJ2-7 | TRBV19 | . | TGTGCCAGTAGTATAGATAGAAAGGACAATACGAAGCAGTACTTC | CASSIDRKDNTKQYF
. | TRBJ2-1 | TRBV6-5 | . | TGTGCCAGCAGTTACTCGCTAGCAAATGAGCAGTTCTTC | CASSYSLANEQFF
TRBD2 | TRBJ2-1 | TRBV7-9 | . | TGTGCCAGCAGCGCGAGACTAGCGGGAGATGGCAATGAGCAGTTCTTC | CASSARLAGDGNEQFF
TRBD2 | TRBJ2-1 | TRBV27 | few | TGTGCCAGCAGGGGGACTAGCGGGGGGTACAATGAGCAGTTCTTC | CASRGTSGGYNEQFF
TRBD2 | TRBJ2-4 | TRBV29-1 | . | TGCAGCGCCGAGAAAGGGACTAGCCCTAAAAACATTCAGTACTTC | CSAEKGTSPKNIQYF
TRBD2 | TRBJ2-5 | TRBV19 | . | TGTGCCAGTCGGGAGCGGGGGCAAGAGACCCAGTACTTC | CASRERGQETQYF
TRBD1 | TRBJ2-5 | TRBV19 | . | TGTGCCAGTAGTGCTTCAGGGGGTCAATTCGAGACCCAGTACTTC | CASSASGGQFETQYF
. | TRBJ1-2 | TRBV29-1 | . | TGCAGCGTTGGACACGCGTATGGCTACACCTTC | CSVGHAYGYTF
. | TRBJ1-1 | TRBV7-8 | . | TGTGCCAGCAGCAGCAGGACTCTAGAAGCTTTCTTT | CASSSRTLEAFF
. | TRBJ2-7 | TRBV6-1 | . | TGTGCCAGCAGCCCGGGGGGACAGGCGGCCTACGAGCAGTACTTC | CASSPGGQAAYEQYF
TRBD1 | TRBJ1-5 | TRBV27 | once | TGTGCCAGCGGCGGGACAGGTAATCAGCCCCAGCATTTT | CASGGTGNQPQHF
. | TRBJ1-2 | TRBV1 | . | TGCACCAGCAGCCATAGTGGCTACACCTTC | CTSSHSGYTF
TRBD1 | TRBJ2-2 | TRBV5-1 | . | TGCGCCAGCAGTCTGACCCGGACAGGGGATACCGGGGAGCTGTTTTTT | CASSLTRTGDTGELFF
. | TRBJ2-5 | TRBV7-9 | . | TGTGCCAGCAGCTTAGCGGCTCCAAAGCAAGAGACCCAGTACTTC | CASSLAAPKQETQYF
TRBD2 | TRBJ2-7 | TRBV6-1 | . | TGTGCCAGCAGTCGAGCAAGCGGGAGCTACGAGCAGTACTTC | CASSRASGSYEQYF
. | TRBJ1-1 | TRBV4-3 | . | TGCGCCAGCAGCCAAACCGCATCGTTCGAGGGTACTGAAGCTTTCTTT | CASSQTASFEGTEAFF
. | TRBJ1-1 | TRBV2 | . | TGTGCCAGCAGTGGGGGAGGAGTAACCGGGGACACTGAAGCTTTCTTT | CASSGGGVTGDTEAFF
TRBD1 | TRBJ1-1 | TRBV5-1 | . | TGCGCCAGCAGGACAGGGGGCTTTCTCGATGAAGCTTTCTTT | CASRTGGFLDEAFF
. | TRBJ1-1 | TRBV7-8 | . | TGTGCCAGCAGCTTTCGACAGTTAGGGTCGGGCACTGAAGCTTTCTTT | CASSFRQLGSGTEAFF
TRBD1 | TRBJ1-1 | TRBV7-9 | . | TGTTCCAGCAGCCCCACTGGGCAGGGGGGGAACACTGAAGCTTTCTTT | CSSSPTGQGGNTEAFF
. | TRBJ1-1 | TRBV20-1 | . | TGCAGTGCTAGAGTTAGCGCTGAAGCTTTCTTT | CSARVSAEAFF
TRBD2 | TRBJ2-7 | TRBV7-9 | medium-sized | TGTGCCAGCAGCCCTTACACTAGCGGGAAAACCTACGAGCAGTACTTC | CASSPYTSGKTYEQYF
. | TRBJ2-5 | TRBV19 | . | TGTGCCAGTAGTACCGGTGTCGGGATTATAGAGACCCAGTACTTC | CASSTGVGIIETQYF
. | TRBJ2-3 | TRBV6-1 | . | TGTGCCACTAGGGGTCGGACCCTGATTCCAGATACGCAGTATTTT | CATRGRTLIPDTQYF
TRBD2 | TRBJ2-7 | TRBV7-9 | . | TGTGCCAGCAGCCATCACGCTAATAGCGGGTCTCCTTCCTACGAGCAGTACTTC | CASSHHANSGSPSYEQYF
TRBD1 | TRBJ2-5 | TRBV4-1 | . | TGCGCCAGCAGCCAAGAAGGACAGGGTCGACAAGAGACCCAGTACTTC | CASSQEGQGRQETQYF